The subject of this entry is one T cell receptor (beta chain). This sample is drawn from a study of shared clonotypes between healthy human individuals. In the naive CD8 group, cells lacked CD45RO and were positively selected for CCR7, so terminally differentiated effector memory CD45RA+ cells were left out. Only Caucasian adults living in Nashville, Tennessee made up the donor group. The CDR3 contains 18 residues. Germline CDR1 MDHEN, CDR2 SYDVKM. The J segment lost 2 bases and the V segment lost 3 bases, leaving 8 bases of the junction unmatched. Across several immunoSEQ plates, the genomic DNA of each subset was split evenly. Data came from immunoSEQ multiplex PCR; TCRdb stores just in-frame clones and leaves some out. The sample consists of around 2.1 million clones, 85% to 95% of them appearing once.

The chain joins TRBV28 to TRBJ2-3; 13 positions match TRBD2. The sequence came from a man aged 18 to 35 in good health. Some clones in this sample may be carry-over from other donors' samples. The sequenced material came from naive CD8+ T cells from PBMCs. In DNA, the CDR3 is TGTGCCAGCAGTTTTACAACTAGCGGGAGGGCCCACACAGATACGCAGTATTTT. Its translation is CASSFTTSGRAHTDTQYF.